These T cell receptor beta chains were read from a single sample in a study of cytomegalovirus exposure and HLA in healthy donors. Using immunoSEQ multiplex PCR, the repertoire was profiled, and TCRdb retains in-frame clones only, with some absent. The data show some 160,000 clones, 80% to 85% seen once. Sample: PBMCs. The origin of the receptors is a boy aged 2-15 years in good health and CMV-seronegative. CDR3s leave out the opening cysteine and the closing phenylalanine or tryptophan. The order of the fields is V gene, CDR3 protein.

v_call: TRBV6-1; cdr3_aa: ASRNSLPGDQPQH
v_call: TRBV7-3; cdr3_aa: ASSPRNGYYGYT
v_call: TRBV9; cdr3_aa: ASSPRDYSSYNEQF
v_call: TRBV19; cdr3_aa: ASTAPTGSSYNEQF
v_call: TRBV14; cdr3_aa: ASSEDRGLRETQY
v_call: TRBV5-1; cdr3_aa: ASSLVGAGDQPQH
v_call: TRBV7-9; cdr3_aa: ASSFDGTRYT
v_call: TRBV13; cdr3_aa: ASSILLQGDYGYT
v_call: TRBV6-1; cdr3_aa: ASSESQGAIYATEAF
v_call: TRBV9; cdr3_aa: ASSVGTGYNWGYP
v_call: TRBV4-1; cdr3_aa: ASSQDPASGRAGSDEQF
v_call: TRBV4-2; cdr3_aa: ASSQRQGPYEQY
v_call: TRBV7-6; cdr3_aa: ASSPSLTAGQGIYNEQF
v_call: TRBV2; cdr3_aa: ASSVGDLGAGEQY
v_call: TRBV19; cdr3_aa: ASSNLGVAKNIQY
v_call: TRBV15; cdr3_aa: ATSRGVGGTEAF
v_call: TRBV7-9; cdr3_aa: ASSFFLGQEGTQY
v_call: TRBV19; cdr3_aa: ASTKDRGRTNQPQH
v_call: TRBV5-5; cdr3_aa: ASSLRTGRSYEQY
v_call: TRBV12-5; cdr3_aa: ASVGPGFQLVGELF
v_call: TRBV28; cdr3_aa: ASTFPPGELF
v_call: TRBV27; cdr3_aa: ASSSRDRGDGYT
v_call: TRBV19; cdr3_aa: ASRRWNEQF
v_call: TRBV21-1; cdr3_aa: ASSKGTAAQY
v_call: TRBV27; cdr3_aa: ASSLKSGSPTRNEQF
v_call: TRBV6-5; cdr3_aa: ASSRAGSSYNEQF
v_call: TRBV11-2; cdr3_aa: ASSPIRGAF
v_call: TRBV7-9; cdr3_aa: ASRAGRAGELF
v_call: TRBV15; cdr3_aa: ATSPALSAGGNEQF
v_call: TRBV6-1; cdr3_aa: ASSPRRGGTYEQY
v_call: TRBV7-8; cdr3_aa: ASSLATGETYEQY